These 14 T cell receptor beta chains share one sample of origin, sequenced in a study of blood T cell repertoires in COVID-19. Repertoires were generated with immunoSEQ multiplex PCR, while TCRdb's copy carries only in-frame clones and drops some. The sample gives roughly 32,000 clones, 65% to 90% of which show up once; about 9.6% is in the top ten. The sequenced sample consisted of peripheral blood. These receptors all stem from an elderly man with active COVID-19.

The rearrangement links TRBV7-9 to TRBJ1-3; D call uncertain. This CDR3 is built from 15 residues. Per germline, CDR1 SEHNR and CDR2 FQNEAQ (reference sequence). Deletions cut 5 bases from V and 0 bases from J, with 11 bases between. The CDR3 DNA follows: TGTGCCAGCAGCATCCGAGGCCCCTCTGGAAACACCATATATTTT. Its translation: CASSIRGPSGNTIYF.

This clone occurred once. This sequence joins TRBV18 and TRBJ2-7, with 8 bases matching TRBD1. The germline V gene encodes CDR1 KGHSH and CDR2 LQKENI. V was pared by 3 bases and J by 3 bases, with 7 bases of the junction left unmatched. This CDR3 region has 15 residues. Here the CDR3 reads CASSPTGAINYEQYF. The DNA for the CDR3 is TGTGCCAGCTCACCGACAGGGGCGATAAACTACGAGCAGTACTTC.

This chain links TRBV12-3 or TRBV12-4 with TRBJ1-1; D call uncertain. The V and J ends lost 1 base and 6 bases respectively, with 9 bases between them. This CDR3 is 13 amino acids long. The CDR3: CASSLGVAAEAFF. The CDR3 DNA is TGTGCCAGCAGTTTAGGAGTAGCTGCTGAAGCTTTCTTT.

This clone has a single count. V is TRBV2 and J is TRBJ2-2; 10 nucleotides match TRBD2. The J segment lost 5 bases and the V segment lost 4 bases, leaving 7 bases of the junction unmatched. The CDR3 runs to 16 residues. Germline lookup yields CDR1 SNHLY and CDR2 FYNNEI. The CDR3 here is CASSVPSGGDTGELFF. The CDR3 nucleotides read TGTGCCAGCAGTGTCCCTAGCGGGGGTGATACCGGGGAGCTGTTTTTT.

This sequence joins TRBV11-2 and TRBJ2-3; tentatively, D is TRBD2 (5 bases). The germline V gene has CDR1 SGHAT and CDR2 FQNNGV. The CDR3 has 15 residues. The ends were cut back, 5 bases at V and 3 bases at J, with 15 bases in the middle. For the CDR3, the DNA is TGTGCCAGCAGCCGATGGGCCAGAGGGACAGATACGCAGTATTTT. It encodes CASSRWARGTDTQYF.

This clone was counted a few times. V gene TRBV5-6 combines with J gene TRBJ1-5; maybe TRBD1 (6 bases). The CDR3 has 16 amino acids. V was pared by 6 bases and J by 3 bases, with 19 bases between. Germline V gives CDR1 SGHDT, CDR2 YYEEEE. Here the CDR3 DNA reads TGTGCCAGCACCCTAGGGGGGGGTAGGGTCAATCAGCCCCAGCATTTT. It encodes CASTLGGGRVNQPQHF.

The CDR3 sequence: CASSQDHRGAGELFF. The CDR3 nucleotides are TGCGCCAGCAGCCAAGATCACAGGGGCGCCGGGGAGCTGTTTTTT. The rearrangement joins TRBV4-3 to TRBJ2-2; 7 bases are a match to TRBD1. The V gene end was trimmed by 0 bases and the J gene end by 6 bases; junction bases not matched to a gene: 4. The CDR3 runs 15 residues. The V gene's germline CDR1 is LGHNA and CDR2 YSLEER.

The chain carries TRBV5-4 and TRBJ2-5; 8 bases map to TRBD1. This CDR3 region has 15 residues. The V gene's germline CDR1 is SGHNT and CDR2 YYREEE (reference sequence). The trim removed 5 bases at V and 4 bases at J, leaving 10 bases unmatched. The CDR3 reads CASRPTGERGETQYF. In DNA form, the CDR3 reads TGTGCCAGCAGACCGACAGGGGAGAGGGGAGAGACCCAGTACTTC.

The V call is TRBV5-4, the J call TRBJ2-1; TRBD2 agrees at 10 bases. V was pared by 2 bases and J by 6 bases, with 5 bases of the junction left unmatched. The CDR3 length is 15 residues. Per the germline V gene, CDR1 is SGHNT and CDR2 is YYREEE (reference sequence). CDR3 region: CASSLTSGVINEQFF. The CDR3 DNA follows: TGTGCCAGCAGCTTAACTAGCGGGGTAATCAATGAGCAGTTCTTC.

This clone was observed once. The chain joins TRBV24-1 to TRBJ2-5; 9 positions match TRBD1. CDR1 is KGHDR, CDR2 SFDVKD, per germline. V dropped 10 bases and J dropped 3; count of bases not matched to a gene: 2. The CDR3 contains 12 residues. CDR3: CATRDREETQYF. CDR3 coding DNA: TGTGCCACGAGGGACAGGGAAGAGACCCAGTACTTC.

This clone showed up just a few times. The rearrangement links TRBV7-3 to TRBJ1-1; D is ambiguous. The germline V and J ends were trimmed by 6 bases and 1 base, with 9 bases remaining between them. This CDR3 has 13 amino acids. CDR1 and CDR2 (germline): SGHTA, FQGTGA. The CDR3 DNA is TGTGCCAGCAGTTCGGGGAGGAACACTGAAGCTTTCTTT. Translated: CASSSGRNTEAFF. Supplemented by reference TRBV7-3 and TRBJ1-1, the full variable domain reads GAGVSQTPSNKVTEKGKYVELRCDPISGHTALYWYRQSLGQGPEFLIYFQGTGAADDSGLPNDRFFAVRPEGSVSTLKIQRTERGDSAVYLCASSSGRNTEAFFGQGTRLTVV.

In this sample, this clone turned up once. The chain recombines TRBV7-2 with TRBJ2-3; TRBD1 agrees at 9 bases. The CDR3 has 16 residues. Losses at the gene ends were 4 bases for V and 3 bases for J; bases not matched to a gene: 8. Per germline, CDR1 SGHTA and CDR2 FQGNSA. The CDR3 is CASSSRDRDGTDTQYF. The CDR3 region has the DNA TGTGCCAGCAGCTCCCGGGACAGGGACGGAACAGATACGCAGTATTTT.

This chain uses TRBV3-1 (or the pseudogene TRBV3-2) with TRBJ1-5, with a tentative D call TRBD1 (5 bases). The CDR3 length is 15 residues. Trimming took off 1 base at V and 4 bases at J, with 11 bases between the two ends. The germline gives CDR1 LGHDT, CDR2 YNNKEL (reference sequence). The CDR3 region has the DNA TGTGCCAGCAGCCAAGGAGGCAGGGTAAATCAGCCCCAGCATTTT. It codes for CASSQGGRVNQPQHF.

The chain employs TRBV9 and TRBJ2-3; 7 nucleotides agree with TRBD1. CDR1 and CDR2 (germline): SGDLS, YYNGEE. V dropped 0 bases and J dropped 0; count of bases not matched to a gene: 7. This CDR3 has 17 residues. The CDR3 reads CASSVAPTGPSTDTQYF. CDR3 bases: TGTGCCAGCAGCGTAGCCCCGACAGGGCCTAGCACAGATACGCAGTATTTT.